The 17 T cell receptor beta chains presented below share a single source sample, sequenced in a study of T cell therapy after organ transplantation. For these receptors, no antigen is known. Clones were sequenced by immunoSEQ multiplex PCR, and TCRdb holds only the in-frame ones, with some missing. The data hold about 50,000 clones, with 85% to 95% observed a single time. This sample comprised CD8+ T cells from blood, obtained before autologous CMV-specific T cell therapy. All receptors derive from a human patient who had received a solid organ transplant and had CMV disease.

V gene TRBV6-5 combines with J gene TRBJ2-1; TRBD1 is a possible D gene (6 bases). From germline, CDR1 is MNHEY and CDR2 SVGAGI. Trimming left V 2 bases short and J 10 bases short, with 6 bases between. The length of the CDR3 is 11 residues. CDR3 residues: CASSYGQEQFF. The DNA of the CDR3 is TGTGCCAGCAGTTACGGACAGGAGCAGTTCTTC.

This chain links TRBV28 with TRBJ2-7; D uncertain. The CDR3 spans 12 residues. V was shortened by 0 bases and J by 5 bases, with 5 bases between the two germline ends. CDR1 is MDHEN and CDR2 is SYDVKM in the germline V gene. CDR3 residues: CASSLWRNEQYF. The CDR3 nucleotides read TGTGCCAGCAGTTTATGGAGGAACGAGCAGTACTTC.

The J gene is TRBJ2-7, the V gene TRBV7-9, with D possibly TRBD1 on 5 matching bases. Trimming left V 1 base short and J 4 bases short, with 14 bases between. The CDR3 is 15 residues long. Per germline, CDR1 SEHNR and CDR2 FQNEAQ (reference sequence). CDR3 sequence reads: CASSLETEKQYEQYF. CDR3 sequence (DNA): TGTGCCAGCAGCTTAGAGACAGAGAAACAATACGAGCAGTACTTC.

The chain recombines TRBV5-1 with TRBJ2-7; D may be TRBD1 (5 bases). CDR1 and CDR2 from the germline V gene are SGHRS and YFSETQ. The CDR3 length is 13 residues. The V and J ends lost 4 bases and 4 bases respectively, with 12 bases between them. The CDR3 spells CASSLSDRYEQYF. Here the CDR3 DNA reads TGCGCCAGCAGCCTGTCCGACAGATACGAGCAGTACTTC.

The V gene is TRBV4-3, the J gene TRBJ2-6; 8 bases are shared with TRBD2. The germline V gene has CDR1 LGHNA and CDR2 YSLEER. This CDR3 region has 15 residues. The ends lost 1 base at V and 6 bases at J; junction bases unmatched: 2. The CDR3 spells CASSQGAGEANVLTF. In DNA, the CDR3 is TGCGCCAGCAGCCAAGGAGCGGGGGAGGCCAACGTCCTGACTTTC.

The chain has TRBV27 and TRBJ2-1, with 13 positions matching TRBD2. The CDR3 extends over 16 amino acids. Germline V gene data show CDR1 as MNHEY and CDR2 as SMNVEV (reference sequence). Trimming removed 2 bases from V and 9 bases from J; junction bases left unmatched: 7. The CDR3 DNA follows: TGTGCCAGCAGTTTACTTGGGACTAGCGGGACGGGTGAGCAGTTCTTC. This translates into CASSLLGTSGTGEQFF.

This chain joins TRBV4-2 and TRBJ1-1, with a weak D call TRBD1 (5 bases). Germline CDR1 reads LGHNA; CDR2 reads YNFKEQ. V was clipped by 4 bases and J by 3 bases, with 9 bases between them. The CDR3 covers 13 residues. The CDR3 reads CASSPGTHTEAFF. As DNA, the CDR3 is TGTGCCAGCAGCCCCGGGACGCACACTGAAGCTTTCTTT.

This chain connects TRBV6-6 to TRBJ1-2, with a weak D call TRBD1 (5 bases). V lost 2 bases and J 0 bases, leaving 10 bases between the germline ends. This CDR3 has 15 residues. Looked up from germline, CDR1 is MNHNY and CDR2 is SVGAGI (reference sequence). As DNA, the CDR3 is TGTGCCAGCAGTTACGGGACGAAGGCTAACTATGGCTACACCTTC. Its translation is CASSYGTKANYGYTF.

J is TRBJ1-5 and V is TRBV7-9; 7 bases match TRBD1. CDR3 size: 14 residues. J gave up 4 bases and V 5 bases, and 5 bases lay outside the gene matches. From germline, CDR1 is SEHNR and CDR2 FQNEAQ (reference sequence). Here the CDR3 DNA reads TGTGCCAGCAGCCCACAGGGGATTAATCAGCCCCAGCATTTT. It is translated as CASSPQGINQPQHF.

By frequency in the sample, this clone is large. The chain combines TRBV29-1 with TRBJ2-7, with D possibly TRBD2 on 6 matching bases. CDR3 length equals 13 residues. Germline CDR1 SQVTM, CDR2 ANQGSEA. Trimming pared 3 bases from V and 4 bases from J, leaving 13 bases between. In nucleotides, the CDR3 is TGCAGCGTTGAGCGGGGTGGGGGATACGAGCAGTACTTC. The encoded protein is CSVERGGGYEQYF.

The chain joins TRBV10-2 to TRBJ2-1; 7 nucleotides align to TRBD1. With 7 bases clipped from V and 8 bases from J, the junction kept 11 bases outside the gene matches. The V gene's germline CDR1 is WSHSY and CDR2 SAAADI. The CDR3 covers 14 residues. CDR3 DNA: TGCGCCAGCAACGACAGGGCCCCCGAGCATGAGCAGTTCTTC. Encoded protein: CASNDRAPEHEQFF.

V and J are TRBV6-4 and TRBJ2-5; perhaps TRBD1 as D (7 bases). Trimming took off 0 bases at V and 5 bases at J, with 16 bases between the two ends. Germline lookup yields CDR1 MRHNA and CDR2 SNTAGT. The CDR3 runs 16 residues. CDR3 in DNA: TGTGCCAGCAGTGACTCGGGCCAGGGGGGCGCCGAGACCCAGTACTTC. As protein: CASSDSGQGGAETQYF.

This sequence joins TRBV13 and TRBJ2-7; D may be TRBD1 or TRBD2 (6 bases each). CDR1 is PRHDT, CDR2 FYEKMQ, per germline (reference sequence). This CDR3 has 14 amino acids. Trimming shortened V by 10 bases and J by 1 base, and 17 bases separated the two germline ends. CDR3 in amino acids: CATTEGGGSYEQYF. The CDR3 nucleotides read TGTGCCACCACCGAGGGGGGCGGGTCCTACGAGCAGTACTTC. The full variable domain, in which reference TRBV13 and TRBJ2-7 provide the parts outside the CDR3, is AAGVIQSPRHLIKEKRETATLKCYPIPRHDTVYWYQQGPGQDPQFLISFYEKMQSDKGSIPDRFSAQQFSDYHSELNMSSLELGDSALYFCATTEGGGSYEQYFGPGTRLTVT.

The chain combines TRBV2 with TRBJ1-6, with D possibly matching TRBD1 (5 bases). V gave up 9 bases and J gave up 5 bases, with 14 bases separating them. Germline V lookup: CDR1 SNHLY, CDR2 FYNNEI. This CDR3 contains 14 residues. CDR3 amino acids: CARAGISDNSPLHF. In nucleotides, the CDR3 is TGTGCCAGAGCAGGGATTTCGGATAATTCACCCCTCCACTTT.

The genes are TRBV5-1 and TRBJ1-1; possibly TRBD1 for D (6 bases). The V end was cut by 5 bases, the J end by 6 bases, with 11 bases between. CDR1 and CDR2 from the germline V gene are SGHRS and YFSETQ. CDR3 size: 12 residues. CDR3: CASRGQGPEAFF. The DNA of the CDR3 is TGCGCCAGCAGGGGGCAGGGGCCTGAAGCTTTCTTT. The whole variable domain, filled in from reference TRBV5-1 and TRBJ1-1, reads KAGVTQTPRYLIKTRGQQVTLSCSPISGHRSVSWYQQTPGQGLQFLFEYFSETQRNKGNFPGRFSGRQFSNSRSEMNVSTLELGDSALYLCASRGQGPEAFFGQGTRLTVV.

In DNA, the CDR3 is TGTGCCTGGAGTGGGGGCCACTACGAGCAGTACTTC. Its translation: CAWSGGHYEQYF. This rearrangement joins TRBV30 to TRBJ2-7; maybe TRBD1 (5 bases). CDR3 length: 12 residues. Germline CDR1 is GTSNPN and CDR2 is SVGIG (reference sequence). Trimming removed 1 base from V and 3 bases from J, with 7 bases in between.

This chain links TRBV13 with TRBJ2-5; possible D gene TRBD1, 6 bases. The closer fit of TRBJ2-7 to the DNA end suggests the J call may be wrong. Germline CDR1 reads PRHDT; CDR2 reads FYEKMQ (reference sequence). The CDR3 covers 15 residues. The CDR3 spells CASSLGQQGLREQYF. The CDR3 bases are TGTGCCAGCAGCTTAGGCCAGCAGGGGCTGCGCGAGCAGTACTTC.